This T cell receptor beta chain is drawn from a study of blood T cell repertoires in COVID-19. Study-level information: Acute and convalescent COVID-19 specimens originated in the United States, Italy and Spain. PBMCs, B-cell-depleted T cells, or T cells were the source of the cDNA or gDNA that made up the material.

As handled by the study authors: From reference gene primer amplification, estimates of nucleated cell counts were derived. Data came from immunoSEQ multiplex PCR; TCRdb stores just in-frame clones and leaves some out. V and J calls and clone size come straight from that table; D and trimming were deduced from the DNA. The repertoire has tens of thousands of clones, around 90% of them found once; the top ten carry roughly 6.1%. The CDR3 sequence is 12 residues long. The trim removed 2 bases at V and 14 bases at J, leaving 6 bases unmatched. Germline values: CDR1 SGHTA, CDR2 FQGNSA. The rearrangement joins TRBV7-2 to TRBJ2-1; 7 bases align to TRBD2. This clonotype was obtained from a human donor in a cohort sampled during active COVID-19. Sequences were obtained from peripheral blood. CDR3 in DNA: TGTGCCAGCAGCTTAACCGGGACTACCGAGTTCTTC. This translates into CASSLTGTTEFF.